The present entry profiles one T cell receptor beta chain with its context. Its matching antigen is unknown. This entry belongs to a study of T cell responses to AZD1222 COVID-19 vaccine. Per the germline V gene, CDR1 is SGHTA and CDR2 is FQGNSA. Deletions cut 5 bases from V and 0 bases from J, with 10 bases between. This CDR3 spans 15 amino acids. Findings of the study overall: Females outnumbered males among donors, who were mostly white British; clonal diversity was possibly underestimated.

Some clones are missing from TCRdb's copy, which holds only in-frame ones; the method was immunoSEQ multiplex PCR. The repertoire consists of 95,000 to 150,000 clones, with 84% occurring once and the leading ten covering about 27%. The chain employs TRBV7-2 and TRBJ1-4; TRBD1 is a possible D gene (5 bases). Sequences were derived from peripheral blood, sampled 28 days after the second AZD1222 dose. The TCR originated in an adult who received the AZD1222 COVID-19 vaccine. CDR3 residues: CASSQKTATNEKLFF. The CDR3 DNA reads as TGTGCCAGCAGCCAGAAGACAGCAACTAATGAAAAACTGTTTTTT.